This T cell receptor beta chain was sequenced during a study of blood T cell repertoires in COVID-19. Clones were read by immunoSEQ multiplex PCR, and TCRdb kept only the in-frame ones, dropping some. The top ten hold roughly 20% of the sample, which has about 94,000 clones, under 90% seen once. V was cut by 8 bases and J by 1 base, with 12 bases left in between. The CDR3 has 13 amino acids. The germline V gene encodes CDR1 MNHEY and CDR2 SMNVEV (reference sequence). The sequence derives from a human donor in a cohort sampled during active COVID-19. Input material: peripheral blood. The V call is TRBV27, the J call TRBJ2-7; D possibly corresponds to TRBD2 (6 bases). The CDR3 DNA is TGTGCCAGCGTTGGGGGAGGTTCCTACGAGCAGTACTTC. This translates into CASVGGGSYEQYF.